The 24 T cell receptor beta chains given below trace back to one sample, sequenced in a study of T cell responses to AZD1222 COVID-19 vaccine. The method was immunoSEQ multiplex PCR; TCRdb's version includes in-frame clones alone and lacks a portion of them. Among some 200,000 clones listed, approximately 91% were seen once. The sample consisted of peripheral blood, taken on day 0 of AZD1222 vaccination. The receptors shown here come from an adult in good health.

In this sample, this clone turned up a few times. V gene TRBV15 combines with J gene TRBJ2-7; TRBD1 matches 8 bases. CDR3 size: 14 residues. CDR1 and CDR2 from the germline V gene are LNHNV and YYDKDF (reference sequence). The V segment lost 0 bases and the J segment 4 bases; nucleotides outside the gene matches: 2. CDR3 protein: CATSRDRDRYEQYF. DNA for the CDR3: TGTGCCACCAGCAGAGATCGGGACAGGTACGAGCAGTACTTC.

This rearrangement joins TRBV9 to TRBJ1-2; D might be TRBD1 (6 bases). Trimming shortened V by 4 bases and J by 4 bases, and 17 bases separated the two germline ends. The CDR3 extends over 15 amino acids. The germline CDR1 and CDR2 sequences are SGDLS and YYNGEE. In DNA, the CDR3 is TGTGCCAGCAGCACCAGTTCACAGGGAAGCTATGGCTACACCTTC. It is translated as CASSTSSQGSYGYTF.

The count of this clone is one. The chain is built from TRBV6-2 or TRBV6-3 and TRBJ1-1; D is ambiguous. Germline CDR1 is MNHEY and CDR2 is SVGEGT. The CDR3 runs 11 residues. Deletions cut 5 bases from V and 5 bases from J, with 6 bases between. The CDR3 reads CASSLGTEAFF. The CDR3 DNA is TGTGCCAGCAGTCTCGGTACTGAAGCTTTCTTT.

The V and J genes are TRBV24-1 and TRBJ1-2, with D tentatively TRBD1 (5 bases). This CDR3 comprises 14 residues. The germline CDR1 and CDR2 sequences are KGHDR and SFDVKD. Trimming pared 4 bases from V and 7 bases from J, leaving 15 bases between. CDR3: CATSDRGREAGYTF. The CDR3 DNA follows: TGTGCCACCAGTGACCGTGGCAGGGAGGCTGGCTACACCTTC.

The rearrangement joins TRBV5-1 to TRBJ1-3; D ambiguous. The ends were cut back, 0 bases at V and 4 bases at J, with 8 bases in the middle. The CDR3 is 14 amino acids. Looked up from germline, CDR1 is SGHRS and CDR2 is YFSETQ. CDR3 bases: TGCGCCAGCAGCTTGGACACCCCCGGAAACACCATATATTTT. Protein sequence: CASSLDTPGNTIYF.

This clone was detected once. The gene calls are TRBV5-8 and TRBJ1-1; TRBD1 might be the D (6 bases). V was shortened by 1 base and J by 0 bases, with 10 bases between the two germline ends. The CDR3 extends over 15 amino acids. CDR1 is SGHTS, CDR2 YDEGEE, per germline. CDR3: CASSLPGHLNTEAFF. The CDR3 DNA sequence: TGTGCCAGCAGCTTGCCGGGACATTTGAACACTGAAGCTTTCTTT.

The table lists this clone with a count of one. The genes are TRBV27 and TRBJ1-2; D gene uncertain. This CDR3 is built from 15 residues. The germline V and J ends were trimmed by 5 bases and 0 bases, with 13 bases remaining between them. The germline V gene has CDR1 MNHEY and CDR2 SMNVEV (reference sequence). The CDR3 sequence: CASSPAATTNYGYTF. CDR3 DNA: TGTGCCAGCAGTCCTGCAGCTACCACTAACTATGGCTACACCTTC.

The chain has TRBV3-1 (or the pseudogene TRBV3-2) and TRBJ2-5; 11 bases are shared with TRBD2. The CDR3 has 16 residues. V was clipped by 1 base and J by 6 bases; unmatched bases: 7. The germline CDR1 and CDR2 sequences are LGHDT and YNNKEL (reference sequence). CDR3 in amino acids: CASSQATSGSGQTQYF. The CDR3 DNA follows: TGTGCCAGCAGCCAAGCCACTAGCGGGAGTGGACAGACCCAGTACTTC.

The rearrangement joins TRBV24-1 to TRBJ1-2, with D possibly TRBD1 on 5 matching bases. The germline CDR1 and CDR2 sequences are KGHDR and SFDVKD. V dropped 4 bases and J dropped 4 bases, with 6 bases sitting between them. The CDR3 covers 12 residues. DNA for the CDR3: TGTGCCACCAGTGAACAGGCCTATGGCTACACCTTC. Its protein product is CATSEQAYGYTF.

This sequence joins TRBV27 and TRBJ2-3, with no clear D. The V gene lost 5 bases and the J gene lost 2 bases, with 11 bases spanning the gap. This CDR3 region has 14 residues. Looked up from germline, CDR1 is MNHEY and CDR2 is SMNVEV (reference sequence). The CDR3 here is CASSTRLYTDTQYF. The CDR3 coding sequence is TGTGCCAGCAGTACTCGTTTATACACAGATACGCAGTATTTT.

The rearrangement links TRBV5-5 to TRBJ2-7; TRBD2 aligns across 7 bases. Germline V gene data show CDR1 as SGHKS and CDR2 as YYEKEE (reference sequence). CDR3 length: 15 amino acids. V shed 0 bases and J 3 bases; nucleotides not matched to a gene: 6. The CDR3 nucleotides are TGTGCCAGCAGCTTGGTGGCGGGAGACTACTACGAGCAGTACTTC. Protein: CASSLVAGDYYEQYF. Drawing the rest from reference TRBV5-5 and TRBJ2-7, the complete variable domain is DAGVTQSPTHLIKTRGQQVTLRCSPISGHKSVSWYQQVLGQGPQFIFQYYEKEERGRGNFPDRFSARQFPNYSSELNVNALLLGDSALYLCASSLVAGDYYEQYFGPGTRLTVT.

The gene calls are TRBV10-3 and TRBJ2-7, with D perhaps TRBD2 (6 bases). V dropped 0 bases and J dropped 3 bases, with 9 bases sitting between them. There are 14 residues in the CDR3. Germline loops: CDR1 ENHRY, CDR2 SYGVKD. The CDR3 is CAISESIGGYEQYF. The CDR3 DNA reads as TGTGCCATCAGTGAGTCGATCGGGGGCTACGAGCAGTACTTC.

This clone has only a few counts. This chain joins TRBV5-5 and TRBJ1-2; 11 positions agree with TRBD1. In germline, CDR1 is SGHKS, CDR2 YYEKEE (reference sequence). With 4 bases clipped from V and 3 bases from J, the junction kept 5 bases outside the gene matches. This CDR3 has 15 residues. CDR3 bases: TGTGCCAGCAGCCATTGGACAGGGGGCGACTATGGCTACACCTTC. It yields the protein CASSHWTGGDYGYTF. Looking up the rest from reference TRBV5-5 and TRBJ1-2 gives the full variable domain: DAGVTQSPTHLIKTRGQQVTLRCSPISGHKSVSWYQQVLGQGPQFIFQYYEKEERGRGNFPDRFSARQFPNYSSELNVNALLLGDSALYLCASSHWTGGDYGYTFGSGTRLTVV.

The rearrangement uses TRBV7-2 and TRBJ2-7, with 8 bases fitting TRBD1. The junction had 2 bases not matched to a gene; V was cut back by 3 bases and J by 4 bases. The CDR3 is 13 residues long. The germline CDR1 and CDR2 sequences are SGHTA and FQGNSA. The CDR3 spells CASSFQGAYEQYF. The CDR3 bases are TGTGCCAGCAGCTTCCAGGGGGCTTACGAGCAGTACTTC.

This rearrangement joins TRBV10-3 to TRBJ1-5; 7 bases align to TRBD1. J was trimmed by 2 bases and V by 1 base; bases with no gene match: 5. CDR1 ENHRY and CDR2 SYGVKD come from the germline V gene. This CDR3 has 16 amino acids. CDR3 region: CAISEYDREGNQPQHF. The CDR3 bases are TGTGCCATCAGTGAGTATGACAGGGAGGGCAATCAGCCCCAGCATTTT.

V is TRBV6-2 or TRBV6-3 and J is TRBJ2-7; D is perhaps TRBD1 (5 bases). The ends were cut back, 0 bases at V and 2 bases at J, with 11 bases in the middle. Germline V CDR1 and CDR2: MNHEY, SVGEGT. The CDR3 totals 15 residues. The CDR3 DNA sequence: TGTGCCAGCAGTTACTCTGGACAAGAAGCCTACGAGCAGTACTTC. Protein product: CASSYSGQEAYEQYF.

The rearrangement uses TRBV28 and TRBJ1-4; 7 positions agree with TRBD1. CDR1 MDHEN and CDR2 SYDVKM come from the germline V gene. Unmatched junction bases numbered 10, after V lost 3 bases and J lost 12 bases. CDR3 length: 14 residues. The CDR3 DNA reads as TGTGCCAGCAGTTTTTTCGGACGGACAGGCGAACTGTTTTTT. Amino acid sequence: CASSFFGRTGELFF.

The genes are TRBV3-1 (or the pseudogene TRBV3-2) and TRBJ1-2; 7 bases align to TRBD1. The junction had 7 bases not matched to a gene; V was cut back by 1 base and J by 8 bases. The CDR3 covers 14 residues. Per germline, CDR1 LGHDT and CDR2 YNNKEL (reference sequence). DNA of the CDR3: TGTGCCAGCAGCCAAGGCTTAGGGGGCGACGGCTACACCTTC. It specifies CASSQGLGGDGYTF.

The chain joins TRBV3-1 (or the pseudogene TRBV3-2) to TRBJ1-4, with D maybe TRBD1 (5 bases). Trimming removed 0 bases from V and 8 bases from J, with 13 bases in between. Germline CDR1 and CDR2: LGHDT and YNNKEL (reference sequence). The CDR3 is 15 amino acids. The CDR3 is CASSQERGYREKLFF. The CDR3 DNA follows: TGTGCCAGCAGCCAAGAGCGGGGCTACAGAGAAAAACTGTTTTTT.

The V call is TRBV4-1, the J call TRBJ2-3; 7 positions match TRBD2. The germline CDR1 and CDR2 sequences are MGHRA and YSYEKL. The V and J ends lost 1 base and 2 bases, in that order; junction bases with no gene match: 6. This CDR3 region has 16 residues. The CDR3 spells CASSQVSGKNTDTQYF. The CDR3 DNA sequence: TGCGCCAGCAGCCAAGTAAGCGGGAAAAACACAGATACGCAGTATTTT.

This chain links TRBV12-3 or TRBV12-4 with TRBJ1-2; TRBD1 matches 7 bases. The CDR3 is 13 amino acids. The V and J ends lost 5 bases and 2 bases, in that order; junction bases with no gene match: 2. CDR3 bases: TGTGCCAGCAGTATACAGGGGAACTATGGCTACACCTTC. Amino acids: CASSIQGNYGYTF.

This clone occurred once. J is TRBJ2-7 and V is TRBV19, with TRBD2 matching over 9 bases. The CDR3 length is 16 residues. After removal of 2 bases from V and 7 bases from J, the junction contained 12 bases not matched to a gene. CDR1 LNHDA and CDR2 SQIVND come from the germline V gene (reference sequence). The DNA for the CDR3 is TGTGCCAGTAGTATACTAGCGGGACGGAGGGTCGAGGAGCAGTACTTC. Translating it yields CASSILAGRRVEEQYF.

The chain couples TRBV6-1 to TRBJ1-2; the D is unclear. CDR3 length: 14 amino acids. The ends were cut back, 2 bases at V and 4 bases at J, with 11 bases in the middle. Per the germline V gene, CDR1 is MNHNS and CDR2 is SASEGT. The CDR3 DNA reads as TGTGCCAGCAGTGAAAATTGGCCGGCCTATGGCTACACCTTC. It encodes CASSENWPAYGYTF.

This chain connects TRBV9 to TRBJ1-3, with unresolved D. Trimming cost V 3 bases and J 0 bases, with 7 bases left between them. Germline lookup yields CDR1 SGDLS and CDR2 YYNGEE. This CDR3 is 14 amino acids long. The CDR3 here is CASSDASSGNTIYF. CDR3 sequence (DNA): TGTGCCAGCAGCGACGCTTCCTCTGGAAACACCATATATTTT.